This TCR beta chain emerged from a study of B cell selection in AIRE deficiency. Profiled with immunoSEQ multiplex PCR; TCRdb holds only in-frame clones, not every one. The sample has fewer than 30,000 clones; over 95% are singletons. Of note for this clone: Its specificity is unknown.

Per germline, CDR1 MNHEY and CDR2 SVGAGI. The CDR3 covers 16 residues. Trimming took 2 bases from V and 3 from J; bases not matched to a gene: 7. Study-level results: Patient Tconv cells held around a third of Treg sequences shared by healthy donors.

Sorting defined conventional CD4 T cells as CD4+CD127+. Control samples were from healthy, unrelated donors. This sequence originates from a human donor in good health. The chain combines TRBV6-5 with TRBJ2-7; 10 bases align to TRBD1. Sequencing was done on a sample of CD4+CD127+ conventional T cells sorted from PBMCs. The CDR3, as DNA: TGTGCCAGCAGTTACACGGGACAGGGGAACCTCTACGAGCAGTACTTC. Amino acid sequence: CASSYTGQGNLYEQYF.